This TCR beta chain was documented in a study of T cells after yellow fever vaccination. This clonotype has more than one count but fewer than ten. One entry per CDR3 protein, called by TCRdb with MiXCR from the 5' RACE reads. The sample has 620,000 or so distinct CDR3 sequences; less than 20% are singletons. The CDR3 contains 17 residues. The germline CDR1 and CDR2 sequences are LGHNA and YNFKEQ. Trimming shortened V by 4 bases and J by 0 bases, and 19 bases separated the two germline ends. This rearrangement joins TRBV4-2 to TRBJ2-7; D is perhaps TRBD2 (5 bases). The receptor was isolated from a young man who received the YFV17D yellow fever vaccine. Sequences were derived from PBMCs, sampled 5 days after the first yellow fever vaccination. The chain's CDR3 is CASSRRGDGPSSYEQYF. DNA of the CDR3: TGTGCCAGCAGCCGCCGGGGAGATGGACCAAGCTCCTACGAGCAGTACTTC.